The TCR beta chain described here comes from a study of T cell responses to AZD1222 COVID-19 vaccine. Here immunoSEQ multiplex PCR was the method, and the copy in TCRdb shows in-frame clones only, minus some. The repertoire has 200,000 or so clones, about 93% of them found once; the top ten carry roughly 1%. This CDR3 is built from 12 residues. V lost 7 bases, J lost 0 bases, and 6 bases lay in between. Germline V gene sequence: CDR1 SEHNR, CDR2 FQNEAQ (reference sequence). The sample was peripheral blood, taken 28 days after the second AZD1222 dose. The chain couples TRBV7-9 to TRBJ1-2; D is perhaps TRBD1 (5 bases). This TCR derives from an adult who received the AZD1222 COVID-19 vaccine. This chain's CDR3 is CASTTANYGYTF. The DNA of the CDR3 is TGTGCCAGCACGACAGCTAACTATGGCTACACCTTC.